This T cell receptor (beta chain) came from a study of cytomegalovirus exposure and HLA in healthy donors. Study results and limitations: The authors excluded some V segments, including TRBV6-2 and TRBV6-3, as indistinguishable. Accounts indicate the classifier identified cytomegalovirus status with strong specificity and sensitivity. CMV serostatus stood as the only immune exposure information on hand. Most subjects' HLA-A and HLA-B alleles were reportedly predicted from TCR beta sequences.

Note on this clone: Its target is not known.

The V segment lost 1 base and the J segment 10 bases; nucleotides outside the gene matches: 6. This CDR3 is built from 13 residues. CDR1 and CDR2 (germline): SGHVS, FQNEAQ. Vbeta (60) and Jbeta (13) primers were used in the PCR. Assay used: immunoSEQ multiplex PCR; TCRdb lists only in-frame clones, some missing. The sample contains 200,000 to 300,000 clones, about four fifths of which appear only once. The genes are TRBV7-8 and TRBJ1-1; 7 bases map to TRBD1. The specimen was PBMCs. The TCR originated in a woman between 35 and 50 years old in good health and CMV-seropositive. The CDR3 is CASSLGQGFRAFF. The CDR3, as DNA: TGTGCCAGCAGCTTAGGACAGGGTTTTCGAGCTTTCTTT.